The table lists the clone carrying this TCR beta chain with a few counts. The CDR3 runs to 16 residues. Trimming removed 1 base from V and 6 bases from J, with 17 bases in between. The germline CDR1 and CDR2 sequences are SGHNT and YYREEE (reference sequence). The data derive from a study of shared clonotypes between healthy human individuals. Sequencing was performed with immunoSEQ multiplex PCR; in TCRdb, only in-frame clones are kept and a portion is missing. In the table there are over 850,000 clones, 75% to 80% of which are singletons. This chain uses TRBV5-4 with TRBJ2-4; a weak D match, TRBD1 (6 bases). The specimen was memory CD4+ T cells from PBMCs. Subset noted: CD45RA-negative fraction. The receptor's source is a man between 18 and 35 years old in good health. Some clones in this sample may be carry-over from other donors' samples. The CDR3 nucleotides are TGTGCCAGCAGCTTGCCGGCCAGGGGCGTTAGAAACATTCAGTACTTC. It encodes CASSLPARGVRNIQYF.